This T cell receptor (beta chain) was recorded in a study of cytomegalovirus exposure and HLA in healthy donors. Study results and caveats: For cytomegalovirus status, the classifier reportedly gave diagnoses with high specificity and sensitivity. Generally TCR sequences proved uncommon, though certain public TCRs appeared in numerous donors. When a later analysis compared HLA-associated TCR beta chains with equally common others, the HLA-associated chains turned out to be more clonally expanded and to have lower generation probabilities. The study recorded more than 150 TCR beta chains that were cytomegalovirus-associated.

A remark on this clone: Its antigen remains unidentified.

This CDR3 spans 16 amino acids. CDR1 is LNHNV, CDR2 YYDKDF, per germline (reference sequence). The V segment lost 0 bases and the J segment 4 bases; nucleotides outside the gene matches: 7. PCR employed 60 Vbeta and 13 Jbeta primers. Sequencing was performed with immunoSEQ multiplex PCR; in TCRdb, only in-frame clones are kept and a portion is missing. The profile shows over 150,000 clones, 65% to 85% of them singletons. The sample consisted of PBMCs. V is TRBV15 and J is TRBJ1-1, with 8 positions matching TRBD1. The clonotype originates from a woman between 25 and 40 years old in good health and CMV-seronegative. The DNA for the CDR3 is TGTGCCACCAGCAGAGATTTACAGGGGGATGGCACTGAAGCTTTCTTT. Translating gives CATSRDLQGDGTEAFF.